This T cell receptor beta chain was documented in a study of response to subunit inactivated influenza vaccine. Regarding the study as a whole: Each seasonal influenza vaccination, the authors suggested, recruits few new T cells.

Note on this clonotype: Its specificity is unknown.

CDR3 length equals 17 residues. Germline loops: CDR1 LNHNV, CDR2 YYDKDF (reference sequence). V gave up 5 bases and J gave up 9 bases, with 23 bases separating them. TCRdb independently ran MiXCR on the RT-PCR reads; one entry per CDR3 protein. Among over 300,000 distinct CDR3 sequences listed, 20% to 25% were seen once. Sequencing used PBMCs from blood, obtained 21 months after vaccination. The V call is TRBV15, the J call TRBJ1-6, with D possibly being TRBD1 (6 bases). This TCR was sampled from a man in his fifties or sixties who received an inactivated influenza vaccine. CDR3 sequence (DNA): TGTGCCACCAGCCCACACCTGGGGGCAGGGGTATCTTCACCCCTCCACTTT. The encoded protein is CATSPHLGAGVSSPLHF.